This record covers a single T cell receptor beta chain. The data originate from a study of OX40 agonist ivuxolimab in advanced cancers. Across the study: Dose-escalation patients were diagnosed with hepatocellular carcinoma, melanoma, renal cell cancer or head and neck cancer. From about 20 to 80 years was the age range, with a mean of around 57 years, and about 83% were male.

CDR3 length equals 15 residues. Trimming removed 5 bases at V and 9 bases at J, with 20 bases between. Germline CDR1 SGHVS, CDR2 FNYEAQ. Using immunoSEQ multiplex PCR, the repertoire was profiled, and TCRdb retains in-frame clones only, with some absent. The sample contains about 62,000 clones, nearly 90% of which appear only once. The material sequenced was CD4+ or CD8+ T cells sorted from blood, taken in a trial of the OX40 agonist ivuxolimab. This sequence was found in an adult with an advanced solid tumor such as melanoma, head and neck, liver or kidney cancer. The rearrangement links TRBV7-6 to TRBJ2-1, with D tentatively TRBD1 (5 bases). The DNA of the CDR3 is TGTGCCAGCAGCCTCGTCGGATCAGGGCTGGGTGAGCAGTTCTTC. This gives the protein CASSLVGSGLGEQFF.